The 3 T cell receptor beta chains below all came from one sample that was sequenced in a study of shared clonotypes between healthy human individuals. Profiled with immunoSEQ multiplex PCR; TCRdb holds only in-frame clones, not every one. Among around 1.9 million clones listed, about 93% were seen once. Naive CD8 isolation took CD45RO-negative cells positively selected for CCR7 and excluded terminally differentiated effector memory CD45RA+ cells. Input material: naive CD8+ T cells from PBMCs. These receptors were obtained from a man younger than 30 in good health. Some clones in this sample may be carry-over from other donors' samples.

The chain joins TRBV5-4 to TRBJ2-3; TRBD1 or TRBD2 may be the D gene (5 bases each). The CDR3 contains 16 residues. Germline CDR1 SGHNT, CDR2 YYREEE (reference sequence). V was pared by 7 bases and J by 0 bases, with 18 bases between. CDR3 protein: CASPTWDGKSTDTQYF. The CDR3 region has the DNA TGTGCCAGCCCTACTTGGGACGGTAAAAGCACAGATACGCAGTATTTT.

This rearrangement joins TRBV4-3 to TRBJ1-5; D unresolved. The V and J ends lost 1 base and 6 bases respectively, with 13 bases between them. CDR1 and CDR2 from the germline V gene are LGHNA and YSLEER. The CDR3 runs to 15 residues. The CDR3 spells CASSQARGRGQPQHF. CDR3 DNA sequence: TGCGCCAGCAGCCAAGCCCGTGGGCGCGGTCAGCCCCAGCATTTT.

The rearrangement uses TRBV7-8 and TRBJ2-7, with D perhaps TRBD2 (5 bases). CDR1 SGHVS and CDR2 FQNEAQ come from the germline V gene. V lost 7 bases to trimming and J lost 7 bases, with 20 bases between them. The CDR3 has 14 amino acids. The CDR3 coding sequence is TGTGCCAGCACCCCGAGGGTAGGAGGTATAGAGCAGTACTTC. Protein: CASTPRVGGIEQYF.